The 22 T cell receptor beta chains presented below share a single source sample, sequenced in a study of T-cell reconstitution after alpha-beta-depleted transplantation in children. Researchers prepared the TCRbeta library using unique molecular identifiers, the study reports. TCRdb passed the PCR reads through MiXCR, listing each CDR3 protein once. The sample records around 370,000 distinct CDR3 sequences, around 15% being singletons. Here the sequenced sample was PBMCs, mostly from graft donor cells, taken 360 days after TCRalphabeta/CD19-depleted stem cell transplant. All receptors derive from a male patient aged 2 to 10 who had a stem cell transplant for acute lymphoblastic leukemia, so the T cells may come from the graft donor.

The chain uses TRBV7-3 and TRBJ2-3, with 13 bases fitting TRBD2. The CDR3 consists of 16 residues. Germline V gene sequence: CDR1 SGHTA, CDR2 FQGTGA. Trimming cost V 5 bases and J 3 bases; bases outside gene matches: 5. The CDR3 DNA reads TGTGCCAGCAGCATAGGGGGACTAGCGGGAACAGATACGCAGTATTTT. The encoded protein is CASSIGGLAGTDTQYF.

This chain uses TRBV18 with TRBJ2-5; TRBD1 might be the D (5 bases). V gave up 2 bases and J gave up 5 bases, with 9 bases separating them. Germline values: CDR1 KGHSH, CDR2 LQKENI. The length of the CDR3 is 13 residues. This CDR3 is CASSPGKGETQYF. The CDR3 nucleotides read TGTGCCAGCTCACCAGGAAAGGGGGAGACCCAGTACTTC.

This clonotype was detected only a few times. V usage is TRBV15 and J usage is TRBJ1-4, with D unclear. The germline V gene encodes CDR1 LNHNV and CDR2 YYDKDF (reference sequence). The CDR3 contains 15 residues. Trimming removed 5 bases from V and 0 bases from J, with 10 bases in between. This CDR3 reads CATSGLWATNEKLFF. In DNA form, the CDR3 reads TGTGCCACCAGCGGCCTGTGGGCAACTAATGAAAAACTGTTTTTT.

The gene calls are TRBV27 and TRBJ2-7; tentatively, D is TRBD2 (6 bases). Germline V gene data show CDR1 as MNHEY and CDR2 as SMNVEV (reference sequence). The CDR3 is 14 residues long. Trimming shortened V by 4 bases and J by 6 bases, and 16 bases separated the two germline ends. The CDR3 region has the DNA TGTGCCAGCAGTTACACGCGGGAAGGTCTCGAGCAGTACTTC. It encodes CASSYTREGLEQYF.

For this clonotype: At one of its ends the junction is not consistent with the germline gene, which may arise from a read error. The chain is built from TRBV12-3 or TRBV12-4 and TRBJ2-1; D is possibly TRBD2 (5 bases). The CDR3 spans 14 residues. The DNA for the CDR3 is TGTGGCAGCATCCTCCGGGGATTCTACAATGAGCAGTTCTTC. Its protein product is CGSILRGFYNEQFF.

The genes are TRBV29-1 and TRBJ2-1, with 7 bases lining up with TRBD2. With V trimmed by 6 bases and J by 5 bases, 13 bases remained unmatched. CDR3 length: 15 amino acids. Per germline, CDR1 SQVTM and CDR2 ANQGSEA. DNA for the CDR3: TGCAGCGTCGGACCACGGTGGGAGGGTAACAATGAGCAGTTCTTC. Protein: CSVGPRWEGNNEQFF.

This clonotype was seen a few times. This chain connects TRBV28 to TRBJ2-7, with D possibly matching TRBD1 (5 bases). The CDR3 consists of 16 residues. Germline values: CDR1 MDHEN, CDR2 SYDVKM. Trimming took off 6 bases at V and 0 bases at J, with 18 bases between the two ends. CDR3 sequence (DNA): TGTGCCAGCAGGGGCCGGTCCCCAAGGGGCTCCTACGAGCAGTACTTC. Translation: CASRGRSPRGSYEQYF.

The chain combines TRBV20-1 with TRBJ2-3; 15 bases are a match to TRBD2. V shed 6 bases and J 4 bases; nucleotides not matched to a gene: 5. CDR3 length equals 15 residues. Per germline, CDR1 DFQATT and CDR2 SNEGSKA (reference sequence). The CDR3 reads CSARTSGRVADTQYF. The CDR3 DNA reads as TGCAGTGCAAGGACTAGCGGGAGGGTGGCAGATACGCAGTATTTT.

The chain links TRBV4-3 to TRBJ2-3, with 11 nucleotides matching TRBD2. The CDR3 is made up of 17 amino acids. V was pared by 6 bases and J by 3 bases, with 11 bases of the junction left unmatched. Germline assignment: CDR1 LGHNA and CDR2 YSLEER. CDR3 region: CASRRSQLAGETDTQYF. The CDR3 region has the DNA TGCGCCAGCAGACGAAGCCAACTAGCGGGAGAAACAGATACGCAGTATTTT.

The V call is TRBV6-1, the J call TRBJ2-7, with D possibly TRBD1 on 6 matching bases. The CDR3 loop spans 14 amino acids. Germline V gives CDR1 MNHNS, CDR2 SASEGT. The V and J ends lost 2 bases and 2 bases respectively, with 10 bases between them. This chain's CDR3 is CASSELQGPYEQYF. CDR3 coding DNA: TGTGCCAGCAGTGAATTGCAGGGGCCCTACGAGCAGTACTTC.

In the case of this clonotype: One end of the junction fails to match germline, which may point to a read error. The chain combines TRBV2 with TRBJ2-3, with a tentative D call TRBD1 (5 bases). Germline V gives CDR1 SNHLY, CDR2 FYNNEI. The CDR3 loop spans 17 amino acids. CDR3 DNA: TGTGCCAGCAATGAACCCGTAGCCCTGACAGGCACAGATACGCAGTATTTT. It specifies CASNEPVALTGTDTQYF.

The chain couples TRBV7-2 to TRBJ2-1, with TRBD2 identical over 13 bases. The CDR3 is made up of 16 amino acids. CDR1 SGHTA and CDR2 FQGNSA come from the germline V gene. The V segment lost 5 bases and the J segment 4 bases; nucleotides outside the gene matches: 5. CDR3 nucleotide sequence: TGTGCCAGCAGCGTAGAACTAGCGGGAGGGTACAATGAGCAGTTCTTC. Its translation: CASSVELAGGYNEQFF.

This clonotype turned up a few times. The DNA of the CDR3 is TGCGCCAGCAGCTTGTACGACCCAGGACCCTACGAGCAGTACTTC. Its protein is CASSLYDPGPYEQYF. The rearrangement uses TRBV5-1 and TRBJ2-7; D gene unclear. This CDR3 comprises 15 residues. The ends were cut back, 1 base at V and 2 bases at J, with 13 bases in the middle. The germline gives CDR1 SGHRS, CDR2 YFSETQ.

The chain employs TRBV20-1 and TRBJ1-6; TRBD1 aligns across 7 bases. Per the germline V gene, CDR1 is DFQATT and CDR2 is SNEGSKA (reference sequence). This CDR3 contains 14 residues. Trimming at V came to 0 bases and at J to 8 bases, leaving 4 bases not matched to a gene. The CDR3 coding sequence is TGCAGTGCTAGAGAAGCAGGGGGGGATTCACCCCTCCACTTT. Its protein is CSAREAGGDSPLHF.

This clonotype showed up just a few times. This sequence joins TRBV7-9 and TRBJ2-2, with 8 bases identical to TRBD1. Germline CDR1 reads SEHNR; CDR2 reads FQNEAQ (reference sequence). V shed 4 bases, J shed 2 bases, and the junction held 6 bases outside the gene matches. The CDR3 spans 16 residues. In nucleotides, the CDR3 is TGTGCCAGCAGCTCTCAGGGACAGGTCAACACCGGGGAGCTGTTTTTT. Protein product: CASSSQGQVNTGELFF.

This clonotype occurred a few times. CDR3: CASSFSREIGDNEQFF. The CDR3 bases are TGTGCCAGCAGCTTCTCCCGGGAAATAGGTGACAATGAGCAGTTCTTC. The chain is built from TRBV7-9 and TRBJ2-1, with a tentative D call TRBD2 (5 bases). V lost 3 bases and J lost 5, with 17 bases in between. Germline CDR1 and CDR2: SEHNR and FQNEAQ (reference sequence). The CDR3 extends over 16 amino acids.

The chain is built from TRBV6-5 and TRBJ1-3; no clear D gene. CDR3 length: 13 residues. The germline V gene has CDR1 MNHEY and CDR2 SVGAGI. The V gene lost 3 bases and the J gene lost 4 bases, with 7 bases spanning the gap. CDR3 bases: TGTGCCAGCAGTTATAGACACGGAAACACCATATATTTT. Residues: CASSYRHGNTIYF.

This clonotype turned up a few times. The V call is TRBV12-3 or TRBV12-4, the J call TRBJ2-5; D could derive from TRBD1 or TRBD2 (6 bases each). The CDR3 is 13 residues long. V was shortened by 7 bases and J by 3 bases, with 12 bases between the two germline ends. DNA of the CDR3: TGTGCCAGCACCCAGAGGGGGGAAGAGACCCAGTACTTC. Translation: CASTQRGEETQYF.

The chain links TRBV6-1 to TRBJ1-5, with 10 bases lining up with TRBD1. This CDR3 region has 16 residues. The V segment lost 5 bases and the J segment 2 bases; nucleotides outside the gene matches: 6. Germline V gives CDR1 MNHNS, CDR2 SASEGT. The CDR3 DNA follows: TGTGCCAGCAGTCCCGGGACAGGGGCCCGCAATCAGCCCCAGCATTTT. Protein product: CASSPGTGARNQPQHF.

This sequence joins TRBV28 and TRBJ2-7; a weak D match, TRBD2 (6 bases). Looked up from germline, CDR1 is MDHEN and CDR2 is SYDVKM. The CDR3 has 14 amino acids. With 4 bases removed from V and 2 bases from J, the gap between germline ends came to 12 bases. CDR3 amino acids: CASSSGTPPYEQYF. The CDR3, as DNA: TGTGCCAGCAGTTCCGGGACTCCCCCCTACGAGCAGTACTTC.

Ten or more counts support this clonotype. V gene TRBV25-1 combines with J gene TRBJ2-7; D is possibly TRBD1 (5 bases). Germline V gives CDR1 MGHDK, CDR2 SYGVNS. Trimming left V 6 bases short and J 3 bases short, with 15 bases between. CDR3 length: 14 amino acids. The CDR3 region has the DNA TGTGCCAGCAGCCCCTTTCAGGGCCGCTACGAGCAGTACTTC. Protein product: CASSPFQGRYEQYF.

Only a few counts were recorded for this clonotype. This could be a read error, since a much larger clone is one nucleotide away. The CDR3 here is CASRPGRWTQYF. The CDR3 DNA sequence: TGTGCCAGCAGACCAGGGAGATGGACCCAGTACTTC. The chain has TRBV3-1 and TRBJ2-5; tentatively, D is TRBD1 or TRBD2 (5 bases each). The germline V gene encodes CDR1 LGHDT and CDR2 YNNKEL (reference sequence). CDR3 length: 12 residues. V was trimmed by 6 bases and J by 7 bases, leaving 12 bases between them.